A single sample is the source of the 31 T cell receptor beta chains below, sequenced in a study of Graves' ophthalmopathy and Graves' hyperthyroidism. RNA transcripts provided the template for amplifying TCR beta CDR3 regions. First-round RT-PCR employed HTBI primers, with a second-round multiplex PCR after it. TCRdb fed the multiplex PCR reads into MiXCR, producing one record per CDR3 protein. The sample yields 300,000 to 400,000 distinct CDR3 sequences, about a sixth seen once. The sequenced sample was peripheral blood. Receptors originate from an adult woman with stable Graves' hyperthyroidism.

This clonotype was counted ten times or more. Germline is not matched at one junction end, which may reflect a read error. The CDR3 spells CSASNGPANYGHTF. CDR3 coding DNA: TGCAGTGCTAGTAACGGGCCAGCTAACTATGGCCACACCTTC. The J gene is TRBJ1-2, the V gene TRBV20-1, with no clear D. The CDR3 loop spans 14 amino acids. Germline CDR1 DFQATT, CDR2 SNEGSKA (reference sequence).

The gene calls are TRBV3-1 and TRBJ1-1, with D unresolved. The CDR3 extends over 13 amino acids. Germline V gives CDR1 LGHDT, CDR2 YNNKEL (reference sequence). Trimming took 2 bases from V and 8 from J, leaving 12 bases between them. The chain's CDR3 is CASSQTDGREAFF. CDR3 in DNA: TGTGCCAGCAGCCAAACGGATGGAAGGGAAGCTTTCTTT.

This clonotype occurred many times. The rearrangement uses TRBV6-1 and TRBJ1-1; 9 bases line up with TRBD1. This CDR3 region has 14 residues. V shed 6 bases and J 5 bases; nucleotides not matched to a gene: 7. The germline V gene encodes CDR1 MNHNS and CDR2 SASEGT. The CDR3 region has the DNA TGTGCCAGCAGCTGGGACAGGGAGGGGACTGAAGCTTTCTTT. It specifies CASSWDREGTEAFF.

CDR3 bases: TGTGCCAAAAGCGGGGGCCTACTTTCCTACGAGCAGTACTTC. Protein: CAKSGGLLSYEQYF. The chain carries TRBV6-2 or TRBV6-3 and TRBJ2-7; 8 nucleotides match TRBD2. The CDR3 is made up of 14 amino acids. Germline assignment: CDR1 MNHEY and CDR2 SVGEGT. After removal of 10 bases from V and 1 base from J, the junction contained 9 bases not matched to a gene.

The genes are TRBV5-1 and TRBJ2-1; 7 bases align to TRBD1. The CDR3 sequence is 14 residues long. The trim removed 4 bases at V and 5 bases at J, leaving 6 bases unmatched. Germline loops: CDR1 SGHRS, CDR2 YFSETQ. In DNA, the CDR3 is TGCGCCAGCAGCGGCGACAGGGCCCACAATGAGCAGTTCTTC. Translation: CASSGDRAHNEQFF.

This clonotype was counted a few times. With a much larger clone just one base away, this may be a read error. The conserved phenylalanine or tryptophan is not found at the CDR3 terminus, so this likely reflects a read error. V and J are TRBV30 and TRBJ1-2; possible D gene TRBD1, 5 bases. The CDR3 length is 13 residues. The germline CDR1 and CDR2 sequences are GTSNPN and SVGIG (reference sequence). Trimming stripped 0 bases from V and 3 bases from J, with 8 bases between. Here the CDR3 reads CAWSVGGDYGYTV. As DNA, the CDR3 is TGTGCCTGGAGTGTTGGAGGGGACTATGGCTACACCGTC.

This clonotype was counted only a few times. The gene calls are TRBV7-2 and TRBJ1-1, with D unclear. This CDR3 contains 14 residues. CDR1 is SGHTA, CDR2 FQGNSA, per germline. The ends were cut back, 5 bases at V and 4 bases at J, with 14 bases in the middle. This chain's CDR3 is CASSPLAVGTEAFF. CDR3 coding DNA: TGTGCCAGCAGCCCGTTAGCTGTGGGCACTGAAGCTTTCTTT.

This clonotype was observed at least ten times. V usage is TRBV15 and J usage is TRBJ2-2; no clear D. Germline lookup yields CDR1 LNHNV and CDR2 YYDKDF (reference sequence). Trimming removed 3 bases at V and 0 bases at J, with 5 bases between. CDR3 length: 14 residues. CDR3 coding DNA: TGTGCCACCAGCAGCAGCCCGAACACCGGGGAGCTGTTTTTT. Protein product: CATSSSPNTGELFF. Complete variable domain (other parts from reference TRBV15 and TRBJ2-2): DAMVIQNPRYQVTQFGKPVTLSCSQTLNHNVMYWYQQKSSQAPKLLFHYYDKDFNNEADTPDNFQSRRPNTSFCFLDIRSPGLGDTAMYLCATSSSPNTGELFFGEGSRLTVL.

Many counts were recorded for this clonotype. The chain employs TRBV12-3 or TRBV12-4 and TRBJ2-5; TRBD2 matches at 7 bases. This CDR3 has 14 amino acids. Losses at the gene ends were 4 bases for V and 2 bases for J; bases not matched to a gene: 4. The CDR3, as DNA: TGTGCCAGCAGTTGGCGGGAGATACAAGAGACCCAGTACTTC. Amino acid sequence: CASSWREIQETQYF.

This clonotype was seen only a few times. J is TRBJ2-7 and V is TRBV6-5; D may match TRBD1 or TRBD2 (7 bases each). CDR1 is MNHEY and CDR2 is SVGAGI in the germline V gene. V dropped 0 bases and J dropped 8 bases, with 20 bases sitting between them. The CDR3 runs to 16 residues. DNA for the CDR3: TGTGCCAGCAGTTACTCCAGGGGGGGGTCTTTTGGGAAGCAGTACTTC. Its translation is CASSYSRGGSFGKQYF.

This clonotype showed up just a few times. The CDR3 region has the DNA TGTGCCAGCAGACCAGACAGGACCCAAGAGACCCAGTACTTC. It is translated as CASRPDRTQETQYF. The chain employs TRBV7-2 and TRBJ2-5; D perhaps matches TRBD1 (6 bases). The CDR3 consists of 14 residues. Germline CDR1 and CDR2: SGHTA and FQGNSA. V was shortened by 6 bases and J by 1 base, with 12 bases between the two germline ends.

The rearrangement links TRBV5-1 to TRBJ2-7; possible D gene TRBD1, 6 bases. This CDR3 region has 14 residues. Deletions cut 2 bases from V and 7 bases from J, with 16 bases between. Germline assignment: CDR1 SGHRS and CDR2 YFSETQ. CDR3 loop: CASSLARDNVEQYF. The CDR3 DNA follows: TGCGCCAGCAGCTTAGCTCGGGACAACGTGGAGCAGTACTTC.

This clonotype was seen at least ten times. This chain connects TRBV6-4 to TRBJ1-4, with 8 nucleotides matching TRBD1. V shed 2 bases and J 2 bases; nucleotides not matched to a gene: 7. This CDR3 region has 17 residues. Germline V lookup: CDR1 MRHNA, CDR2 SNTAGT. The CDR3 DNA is TGTGCCAGCAGTGACCCTACGCAGGGGGCTACTAATGAAAAACTGTTTTTT. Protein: CASSDPTQGATNEKLFF.

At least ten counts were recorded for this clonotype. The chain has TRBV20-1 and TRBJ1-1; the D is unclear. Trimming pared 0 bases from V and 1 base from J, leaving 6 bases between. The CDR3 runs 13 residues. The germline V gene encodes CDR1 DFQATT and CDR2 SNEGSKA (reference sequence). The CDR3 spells CSARDLWNTEAFF. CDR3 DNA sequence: TGCAGTGCTAGAGACCTCTGGAACACTGAAGCTTTCTTT.

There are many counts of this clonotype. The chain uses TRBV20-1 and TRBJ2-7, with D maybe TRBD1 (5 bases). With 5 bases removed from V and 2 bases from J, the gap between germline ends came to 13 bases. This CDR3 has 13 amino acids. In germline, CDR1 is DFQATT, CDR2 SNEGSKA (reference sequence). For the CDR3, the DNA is TGCAGTGCTGCCCCAGGGATTCCCTACGAGCAGTACTTC. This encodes CSAAPGIPYEQYF.

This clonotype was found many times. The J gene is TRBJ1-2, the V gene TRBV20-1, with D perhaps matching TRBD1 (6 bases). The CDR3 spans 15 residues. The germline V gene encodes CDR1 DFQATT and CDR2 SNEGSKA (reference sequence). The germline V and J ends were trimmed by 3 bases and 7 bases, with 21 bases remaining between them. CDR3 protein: CSARETGPVLSGYTF. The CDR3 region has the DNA TGCAGTGCTAGGGAAACAGGGCCTGTCTTGAGTGGCTACACCTTC.

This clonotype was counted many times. This CDR3 reads CASIHRDRGWDSNQPQHF. The CDR3 nucleotides read TGTGCCAGCATTCACCGGGACAGGGGTTGGGATAGCAATCAGCCCCAGCATTTT. The chain employs TRBV28 and TRBJ1-5; TRBD1 aligns across 10 bases. The J segment lost 0 bases and the V segment lost 7 bases, leaving 12 bases of the junction unmatched. This CDR3 region has 18 residues. Per germline, CDR1 MDHEN and CDR2 SYDVKM.

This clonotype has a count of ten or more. The CDR3 bases are TGCGCCAGCAGTGGCGGACTCACCGGGGAGCTGTTTTTT. Translated, it gives CASSGGLTGELFF. This chain connects TRBV10-1 to TRBJ2-2, with a possible D match to TRBD2 (5 bases). Germline CDR1 is WNHNN and CDR2 is SYGVQD (reference sequence). Trimming removed 4 bases at V and 4 bases at J, with 7 bases between. CDR3 size: 13 residues.

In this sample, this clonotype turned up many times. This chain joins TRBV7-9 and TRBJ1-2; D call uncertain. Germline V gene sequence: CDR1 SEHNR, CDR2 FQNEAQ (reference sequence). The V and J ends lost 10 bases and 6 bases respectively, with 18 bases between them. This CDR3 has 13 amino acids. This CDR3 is CATPGGIGDGYTF. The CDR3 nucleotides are TGTGCCACCCCGGGAGGAATTGGTGATGGCTACACCTTC.

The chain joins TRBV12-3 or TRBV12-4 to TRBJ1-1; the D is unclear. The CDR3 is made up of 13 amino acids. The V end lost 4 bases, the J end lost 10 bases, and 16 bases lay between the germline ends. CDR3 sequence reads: CASSSEPETSAFF. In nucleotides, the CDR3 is TGTGCCAGCAGTTCGGAACCAGAGACTTCAGCTTTCTTT.

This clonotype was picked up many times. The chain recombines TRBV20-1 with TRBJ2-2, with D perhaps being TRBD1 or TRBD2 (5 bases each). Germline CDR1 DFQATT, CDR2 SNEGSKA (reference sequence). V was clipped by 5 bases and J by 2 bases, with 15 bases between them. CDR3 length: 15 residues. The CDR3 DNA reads TGCAGTGCTCATAACCGGGACCTTAACACCGGGGAGCTGTTTTTT. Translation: CSAHNRDLNTGELFF.

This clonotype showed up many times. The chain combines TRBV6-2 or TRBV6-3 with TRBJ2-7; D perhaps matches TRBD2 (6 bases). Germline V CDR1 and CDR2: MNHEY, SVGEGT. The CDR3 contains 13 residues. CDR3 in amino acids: CTSRRGGSYEQYF. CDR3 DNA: TGTACTTCGCGGCGGGGAGGCTCCTACGAGCAGTACTTC.

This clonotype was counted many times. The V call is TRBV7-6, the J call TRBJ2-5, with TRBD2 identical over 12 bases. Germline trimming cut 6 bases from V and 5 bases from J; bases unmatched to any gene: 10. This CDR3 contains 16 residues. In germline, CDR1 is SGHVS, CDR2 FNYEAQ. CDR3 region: CASSSLAGGRVETQYF. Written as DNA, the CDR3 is TGTGCCAGCAGTTCCCTAGCGGGAGGGCGCGTGGAGACCCAGTACTTC. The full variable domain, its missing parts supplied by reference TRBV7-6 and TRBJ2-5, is GAGVSQSPRYKVTKRGQDVALRCDPISGHVSLYWYRQALGQGPEFLTYFNYEAQQDKSGLPNDRFSAERPEGSISTLTIQRTEQRDSAMYRCASSSLAGGRVETQYFGPGTRLLVL.

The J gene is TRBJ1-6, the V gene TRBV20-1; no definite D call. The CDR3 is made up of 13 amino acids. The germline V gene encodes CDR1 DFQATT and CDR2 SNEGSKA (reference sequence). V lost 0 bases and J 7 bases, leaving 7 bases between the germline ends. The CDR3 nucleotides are TGCAGTGCTAGAGACGTGGCGAATTCACCCCTCCACTTT. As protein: CSARDVANSPLHF.

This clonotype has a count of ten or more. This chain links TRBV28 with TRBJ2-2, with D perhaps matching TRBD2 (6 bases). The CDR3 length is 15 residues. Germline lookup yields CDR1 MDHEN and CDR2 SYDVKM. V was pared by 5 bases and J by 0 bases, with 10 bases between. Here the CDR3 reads CASSLGTPNTGELFF. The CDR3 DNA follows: TGTGCCAGCAGTCTCGGGACTCCGAACACCGGGGAGCTGTTTTTT. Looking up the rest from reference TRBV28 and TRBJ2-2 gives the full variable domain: DVKVTQSSRYLVKRTGEKVFLECVQDMDHENMFWYRQDPGLGLRLIYFSYDVKMKEKGDIPEGYSVSREKKERFSLILESASTNQTSMYLCASSLGTPNTGELFFGEGSRLTVL.

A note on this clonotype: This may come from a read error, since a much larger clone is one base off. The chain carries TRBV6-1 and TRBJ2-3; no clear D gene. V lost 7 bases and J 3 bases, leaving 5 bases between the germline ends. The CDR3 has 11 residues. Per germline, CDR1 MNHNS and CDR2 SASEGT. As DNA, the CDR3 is TGTGCCAGCACTGAGACAGATACGCAGTATTTT. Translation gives CASTETDTQYF.

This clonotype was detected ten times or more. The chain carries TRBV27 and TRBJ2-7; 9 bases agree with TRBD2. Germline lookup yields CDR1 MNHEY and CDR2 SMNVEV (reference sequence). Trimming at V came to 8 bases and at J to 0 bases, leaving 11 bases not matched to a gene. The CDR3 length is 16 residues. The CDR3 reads CASASIRLADSYEQYF. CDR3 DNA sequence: TGTGCCAGCGCGTCTATAAGACTAGCGGACTCCTACGAGCAGTACTTC.

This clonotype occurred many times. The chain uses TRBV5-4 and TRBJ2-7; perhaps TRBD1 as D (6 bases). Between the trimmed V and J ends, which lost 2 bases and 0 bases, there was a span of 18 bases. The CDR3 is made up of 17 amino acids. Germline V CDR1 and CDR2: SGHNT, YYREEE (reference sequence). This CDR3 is CASSLLVRTVFSYEQYF. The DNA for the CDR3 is TGTGCCAGCAGCTTACTCGTTCGGACAGTTTTCTCCTACGAGCAGTACTTC.

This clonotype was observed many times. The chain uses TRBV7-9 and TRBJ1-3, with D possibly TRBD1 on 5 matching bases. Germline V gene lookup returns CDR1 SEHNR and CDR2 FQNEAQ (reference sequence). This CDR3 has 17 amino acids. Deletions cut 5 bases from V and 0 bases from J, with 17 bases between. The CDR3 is CASSPLPTVLSGNTIYF. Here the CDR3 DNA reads TGTGCCAGCAGCCCCCTTCCGACAGTACTCTCTGGAAACACCATATATTTT. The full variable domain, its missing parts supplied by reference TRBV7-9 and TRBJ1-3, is DTGVSQNPRHKITKRGQNVTFRCDPISEHNRLYWYRQTLGQGPEFLTYFQNEAQLEKSRLLSDRFSAERPKGSFSTLEIQRTEQGDSAMYLCASSPLPTVLSGNTIYFGEGSWLTVV.

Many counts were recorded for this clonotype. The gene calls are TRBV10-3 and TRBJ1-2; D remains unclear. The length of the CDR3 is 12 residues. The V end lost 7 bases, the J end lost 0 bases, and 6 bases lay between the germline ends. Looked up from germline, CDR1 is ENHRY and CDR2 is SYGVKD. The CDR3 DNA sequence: TGTGCCATCAAAGGCCCTAACTATGGCTACACCTTC. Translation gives CAIKGPNYGYTF.

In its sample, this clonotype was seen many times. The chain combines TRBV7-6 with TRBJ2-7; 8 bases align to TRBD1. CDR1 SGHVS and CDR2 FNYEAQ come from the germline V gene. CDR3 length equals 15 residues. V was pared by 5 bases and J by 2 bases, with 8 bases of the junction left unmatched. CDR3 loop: CASSLGTGTTYEQYF. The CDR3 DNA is TGTGCCAGCAGCCTTGGGACAGGAACGACCTACGAGCAGTACTTC.